The sequence of this TCR beta chain was determined in a study of blood T cells in healthy people across ages (dated by TCRdb to the mid-2010s). About the investigation overall: In model experiments, roughly one uniquely barcoded TCR beta cDNA molecule per two T cells was captured by template switching. Using deep sequencing normalized with unique cDNA molecular identifiers, the study measured how TCR beta repertoire diversity changes with age. Four age groups were formed from the donors: young (average around 15 years), middle-aged (just under 40), aged (about 68) and long-lived (around 80). To avoid experimental bias, donors of different ages were distributed randomly across sequencing lanes. Two additional independent replicas of 1 million unique cDNA reads from the same blood draw were analyzed for two donors (one aged 18 to 30 and one aged 80 or older). Results and caveats for the whole study, not just this receptor: Estimates of total diversity based on one million sequenced T cells were considered lower bounds and underestimates. Because donor CMV infection status was unknown, age-related changes in expanded clonotypes were potentially confounded. Conclusive comparison of naive and antigen-experienced compartments was prevented by the profiling of bulk unsorted PBMCs. Compared with the aged group, the long-lived group had more naive CD4+ T cells, fewer expanded clones and increased TCR diversity, suggesting age selection. A strong correlation was found between observed TCR beta diversity and the percentage of naive T cells measured by flow cytometry. As age increased, observed TCR beta diversity per million T cells dropped in a roughly linear way, and a significant reduction was already evident by age 40.

Donors were 39 systemically healthy Caucasian individuals from Russia aged about 6 to 100 years. Ten milliliters of peripheral blood were drawn from each donor into EDTA-treated Vacutainer tubes. PBMCs were isolated by Ficoll-Paque density-gradient centrifugation, with at least 6 million obtained per sample. Total RNA was extracted from PBMCs with Trizol reagent, with at least 5.5 micrograms obtained per sample. Naive CD45RAhigh/CD27high T cell percentages were measured by flow cytometry on a PBMC aliquot from every donor. The germline V gene supplies CDR1 MNHNS and CDR2 SASEGT. Measured from the cysteine to the phenylalanine, the CDR3 is 14 residues long. Here the CDR3 DNA is all that survives: 42 bases in frame from base 1. V drops 4 bases and J drops 1 base, leaving 10 bases in between. This clonotype was observed a few times. Its target antigen remains unknown. Qualities for individual bases were not recorded, and no much larger clone is one base off.

Libraries were prepared through 5' RACE. Sequencer: Illumina HiSeq 2500. The second PCR ran for about 7 to 11 cycles and used a J-beta primer mix along with a sample-barcoded 5' primer. A unique molecular identifier was introduced onto each TCR beta cDNA molecule by a template-switch 5' adaptor carrying 12 random nucleotides. At least 2.5 million CDR3-containing paired-end reads were obtained from each sample. All of the RNA was converted into first-strand cDNA using the Mint cDNA synthesis kit, with a TRBC-specific oligonucleotide serving as the primer. Following uracil-DNA glycosylase treatment, all cDNA underwent a first 18-cycle PCR with the universal primers M1SS and BC2_uni_R. Per the original workflow: For normalization, 1 million high-quality reads, each with a distinct molecular identifier, were randomly selected from each sample. Instead of being binned into consensus sequences, reads with shared molecular identifiers were discarded. MiTCR, set to a Q25 quality threshold and the strictest error-elimination algorithm, was used for CDR3 identification, clonotype clustering and error correction. Lower-bound total TCR beta diversity was estimated with a nonparametric unseen species model using Euler transformation. The public sequencing data were trimmed at Q25 with fastp and processed into clonotypes with MiXCR by TCRdb, which kept only in-frame beta chains. Rows with one shared CDR3 protein collapse into an entry with the most common genes and DNA. TCRdb, rather than the study authors, made the V and J calls. Here the sample has approximately 820,000 distinct CDR3 sequences; roughly 44% occur a single time. The ten most abundant clones make up nearly 20% of the sample.

The sequence derives from a man between 60 and 75 years old in good health. Sequenced input: blood. The chain is encoded by TRBV6-1 joined to TRBJ1-1; the D segment could be TRBD1, given 6 matching bases. CDR3 reads: CASSGRTENTEAFF. The DNA sequence is as follows: TGTGCCAGCAGTGGACGGACAGAGAACACTGAAGCTTTCTTT.